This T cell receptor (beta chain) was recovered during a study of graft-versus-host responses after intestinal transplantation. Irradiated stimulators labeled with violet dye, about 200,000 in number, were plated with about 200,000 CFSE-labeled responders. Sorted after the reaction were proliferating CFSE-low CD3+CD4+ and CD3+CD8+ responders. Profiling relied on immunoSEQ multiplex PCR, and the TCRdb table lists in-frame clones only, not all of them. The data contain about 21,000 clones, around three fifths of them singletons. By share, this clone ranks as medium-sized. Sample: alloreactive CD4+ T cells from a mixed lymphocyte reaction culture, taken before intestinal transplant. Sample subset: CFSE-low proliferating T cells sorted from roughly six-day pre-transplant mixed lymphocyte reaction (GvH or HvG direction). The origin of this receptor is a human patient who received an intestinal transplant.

CDR3 region: CASSRELNQPQHF. The CDR3 DNA sequence: TGCGCCAGCAGCCGGGAGCTCAATCAGCCCCAGCATTTT. The chain couples TRBV10-1 to TRBJ1-5, with D hard to call. Germline V gene lookup returns CDR1 WNHNN and CDR2 SYGVQD (reference sequence). CDR3 size: 13 residues. V lost 6 bases to trimming and J lost 3 bases, with 9 bases between them.